One T cell receptor beta chain is described in this entry. This sample was included in a study of cytotoxic CD8 clonotypes in ibrutinib-treated CLL. TCRdb keeps only in-frame clones here, not all; method: immunoSEQ multiplex PCR. This sample carries approximately 300,000 clones, around four fifths of them seen once, and the ten largest clones take 6.5% to 8.5%. Germline-derived CDR1 and CDR2 are SGDLS and YYNGEE. The germline V and J ends were trimmed by 4 bases and 4 bases, with 20 bases remaining between them. The CDR3 contains 16 residues. The starting material was PBMCs, obtained before ibrutinib treatment. The chain links TRBV9 to TRBJ1-2, with TRBD1 as a possible D gene (5 bases). This sequence was found in a human donor with chronic lymphocytic leukemia. The CDR3 DNA reads as TGTGCCAGCAGCAGATCACAGGCCTCCAACCCCTATGGCTACACCTTC. It translates to CASSRSQASNPYGYTF.